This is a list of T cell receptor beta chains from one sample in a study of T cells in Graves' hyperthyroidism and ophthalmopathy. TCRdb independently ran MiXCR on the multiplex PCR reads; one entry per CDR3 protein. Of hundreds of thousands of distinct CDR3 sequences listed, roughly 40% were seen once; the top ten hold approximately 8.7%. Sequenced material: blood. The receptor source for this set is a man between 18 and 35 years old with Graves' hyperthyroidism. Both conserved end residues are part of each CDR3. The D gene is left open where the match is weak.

CDR3aa: CASSLVQSPGELFF
j_gene: TRBJ2-2
d_gene: NA
v_gene: TRBV5-8

CDR3aa: CASSFDINPYEQYF
j_gene: TRBJ2-7
d_gene: NA
v_gene: TRBV5-4

CDR3aa: CAISELAAGPGELFF
j_gene: TRBJ2-2
d_gene: NA
v_gene: TRBV10-3

CDR3aa: CASTYPPIYEQYF
j_gene: TRBJ2-7
d_gene: NA
v_gene: TRBV10-2

CDR3aa: CASSIDRGSNQPQHF
j_gene: TRBJ1-5
d_gene: TRBD1
v_gene: TRBV19

CDR3aa: CAISSYRGRETQYF
j_gene: TRBJ2-5
d_gene: TRBD1
v_gene: TRBV10-3

CDR3aa: CASDEQGSFSYEQYF
j_gene: TRBJ2-7
d_gene: TRBD1
v_gene: TRBV5-5

CDR3aa: CASSLKQAVEQYF
j_gene: TRBJ2-7
d_gene: NA
v_gene: TRBV11-2

CDR3aa: CAISVEMDRTYEQYF
j_gene: TRBJ2-7
d_gene: NA
v_gene: TRBV10-3

CDR3aa: CASSLNSHQPQHF
j_gene: TRBJ1-5
d_gene: NA
v_gene: TRBV7-2

CDR3aa: CSVEDGTSGRETQYF
j_gene: TRBJ2-5
d_gene: TRBD2
v_gene: TRBV29-1

CDR3aa: CSARHHQETQHF
j_gene: TRBJ1-5
d_gene: NA
v_gene: TRBV20-1

CDR3aa: CASSGTGMDIEGTQYF
j_gene: TRBJ2-5
d_gene: TRBD1
v_gene: TRBV13

CDR3aa: CASSRQGGPEAFF
j_gene: TRBJ1-1
d_gene: TRBD1
v_gene: TRBV4-1

CDR3aa: CASSVAGPGGNTF
j_gene: TRBJ1-2
d_gene: NA
v_gene: TRBV2

CDR3aa: CGAREGGENRQYF
j_gene: TRBJ2-7
d_gene: NA
v_gene: TRBV20-1

CDR3aa: CASSMDRGLGQPQHF
j_gene: TRBJ1-5
d_gene: TRBD1
v_gene: TRBV19

CDR3aa: CASRGPAGHDTGELFF
j_gene: TRBJ2-2
d_gene: NA
v_gene: TRBV12-3/TRBV12-4

CDR3aa: CASSMSSGQGQSQHF
j_gene: TRBJ1-5
d_gene: NA
v_gene: TRBV19

CDR3aa: CASSPRTHEQYF
j_gene: TRBJ2-7
d_gene: NA
v_gene: TRBV7-2

CDR3aa: CASSSSGGGQETQYF
j_gene: TRBJ2-5
d_gene: TRBD2
v_gene: TRBV12-3/TRBV12-4

CDR3aa: CASTLRGHGYTF
j_gene: TRBJ1-2
d_gene: NA
v_gene: TRBV12-3/TRBV12-4

CDR3aa: CASSAGTGGGETQYF
j_gene: TRBJ2-5
d_gene: TRBD1
v_gene: TRBV7-2

CDR3aa: CASSSGTGAQETQYF
j_gene: TRBJ2-5
d_gene: TRBD1
v_gene: TRBV5-5

CDR3aa: CASSVGGDRETQYF
j_gene: TRBJ2-5
d_gene: NA
v_gene: TRBV9

CDR3aa: CASSQRGLNAEAFF
j_gene: TRBJ1-1
d_gene: TRBD1
v_gene: TRBV4-3

CDR3aa: CSSEIQETQYF
j_gene: TRBJ2-5
d_gene: NA
v_gene: TRBV29-1

CDR3aa: CSANIISYGREQYF
j_gene: TRBJ2-7
d_gene: NA
v_gene: TRBV20-1

CDR3aa: CASGDSSNYGYTF
j_gene: TRBJ1-2
d_gene: NA
v_gene: TRBV2

CDR3aa: CASSLRQSYASYEQYF
j_gene: TRBJ2-7
d_gene: NA
v_gene: TRBV11-2

CDR3aa: CATSTGTGSYELFF
j_gene: TRBJ2-2
d_gene: TRBD1
v_gene: TRBV15

CDR3aa: CASSFLDRAYEQYF
j_gene: TRBJ2-7
d_gene: TRBD1
v_gene: TRBV6-5

CDR3aa: CSARDRRLAETQYF
j_gene: TRBJ2-5
d_gene: TRBD2
v_gene: TRBV20-1